This T cell receptor beta chain was identified in a study of OX40 agonist ivuxolimab in advanced cancers. Sequencing was performed with immunoSEQ multiplex PCR; in TCRdb, only in-frame clones are kept and a portion is missing. Of around 79,000 clones in the sample, over 75% were seen once. For this clone: Its specificity is unknown.

Study-wide results and caveats: Low normalized T-cell clonal expansion was additionally recorded for some nonresponders.

The CDR3 has 15 residues. V was shortened by 2 bases and J by 0 bases, with 7 bases between the two germline ends. Germline V gives CDR1 SGHAT, CDR2 FQNNGV. Material: CD4+ or CD8+ T cells sorted from blood, obtained in a trial of the OX40 agonist ivuxolimab. This sequence was found in an adult with an advanced solid tumor such as melanoma, head and neck, liver or kidney cancer. The rearrangement joins TRBV11-2 to TRBJ2-2; D remains unclear. CDR3: CASSLYGANTGELFF. The CDR3 DNA sequence: TGTGCCAGCAGCTTATACGGAGCGAACACCGGGGAGCTGTTTTTT. The variable domain in full, with the rest retrieved from reference TRBV11-2 and TRBJ2-2, is EAGVAQSPRYKIIEKRQSVAFWCNPISGHATLYWYQQILGQGPKLLIQFQNNGVVDDSQLPKDRFSAERLKGVDSTLKIQPAKLEDSAVYLCASSLYGANTGELFFGEGSRLTVL.